Listed below are T cell receptor beta chains from one sample, sequenced in a study of blood T cells in healthy people across ages. One entry per CDR3 protein results from TCRdb running MiXCR on the 5' RACE reads. The table records roughly 1.6 million distinct CDR3 sequences, about 31% of them present only once. Material: blood. These TCRs come from a young woman in good health. The CDR3 runs from the conserved cysteine through the conserved F or W. The order of the fields is clone size, V gene, J gene, D gene, CDR3 DNA, CDR3 protein. A D gene is named only where the DNA matches it firmly. Rows may omit the clone size; those that give it use once, few, many or a size class.

-	TRBV20-1	TRBJ2-1	-	TGCAGTGCTCATGCCACTACCGGCAATGAGCAGTTCTTC	CSAHATTGNEQFF
many	TRBV9	TRBJ2-7	-	TGTGCCAGCAGCGTAGGTAGCGGAAAGACCTACGAGCAGTACTTC	CASSVGSGKTYEQYF
-	TRBV2	TRBJ2-7	-	TGTGCCAGCAGTGTTCCGAGCGTCAATACTAACGAGCAGTACTTC	CASSVPSVNTNEQYF
-	TRBV12-3/TRBV12-4	TRBJ2-1	TRBD2	TGTGCCAGCAAAGCGGGGGGGCCCCATGAGCAGTTCTTC	CASKAGGPHEQFF
many	TRBV13	TRBJ1-2	TRBD1	TGTGCCAGCAGCCCCCGCCTATCGGACAGGGTAGACGGCTACACCTTC	CASSPRLSDRVDGYTF
-	TRBV20-1	TRBJ2-1	TRBD2	TGCAGTGCTAAGTCCCCCAGGACTAGCGGACACAATGAGCAGTTCTTC	CSAKSPRTSGHNEQFF
few	TRBV6-1	TRBJ2-3	-	TGTGCTAGGCGAGACACCACAGATACGCAGTATTTT	CARRDTTDTQYF
-	TRBV7-2	TRBJ2-7	TRBD1	TGTGCCAGCAGCTTACCCGCAGGGGGCTTCTACGAGCAGTACTTC	CASSLPAGGFYEQYF
-	TRBV7-2	TRBJ1-5	TRBD1	TGTGCCAGCAGCTTAGGGACAGGGGTTAGGCAGCCCCAGCATTTT	CASSLGTGVRQPQHF
-	TRBV18	TRBJ2-3	-	TGTGCCAGCTCACAAAAACAGGTGGCAACAGATACGCAGTATTTT	CASSQKQVATDTQYF
few	TRBV29-1	TRBJ1-1	-	TGCAGCGTTGAAAGGGGCGGGAACACTGAAGCTTTCTTT	CSVERGGNTEAFF
-	TRBV5-1	TRBJ2-3	-	TGCGCCAGCAGCTTGGGTCGGTCCACAGATGCGCAGTATTTT	CASSLGRSTDAQYF
-	TRBV7-8	TRBJ1-2	-	TGTGCCAGCAGCCCTGGGGGGGGGTTGACTAACTATGGCTACACCTTC	CASSPGGGLTNYGYTF
-	TRBV28	TRBJ2-1	TRBD2	TGTGCCAGCACCGCCGGGACTAGCGCGTGGGATGAACAGTTCTTC	CASTAGTSAWDEQFF
few	TRBV6-5	TRBJ2-5	-	TGTGCCAGCAGTTACTCCGGCCTCCAAGAGACCCAGTACTTC	CASSYSGLQETQYF
-	TRBV29-1	TRBJ1-2	-	TGCAGCGGAGACAGGAATGGCTACACCTTC	CSGDRNGYTF
-	TRBV27	TRBJ1-2	-	TGTGCCAGCAGTTCCGTGTCGACAGGAAACTATGGCTACACCTTC	CASSSVSTGNYGYTF
-	TRBV20-1	TRBJ2-1	TRBD2	TGCAGTGCTAGATCCGGGGGGTACTACAATGAGCAGTTCTTC	CSARSGGYYNEQFF
few	TRBV3-1	TRBJ2-5	TRBD2	TGTGCCAGCAGCCTCCGGGAGGGGCAGACCCAGTACTTC	CASSLREGQTQYF
-	TRBV3-1	TRBJ2-7	TRBD1	TGTGCCAGCAGCCAAGGAGGGGGCCACGAGCAGTACTTC	CASSQGGGHEQYF
-	TRBV5-1	TRBJ2-3	TRBD2	TGCGCCAGCAGCGGGATAGCGGGAGTAGGGACAGATACGCAGTATTTT	CASSGIAGVGTDTQYF
few	TRBV10-3	TRBJ1-3	-	TGTGCCATCACGAAGCACCGGGACGTATCTGGAAACACCATATATTTT	CAITKHRDVSGNTIYF
-	TRBV5-1	TRBJ2-7	TRBD2	TGCGCCAGCAGCCCAGGGACTAGCGGATTATTTTCCTACGAGCAGTACTTC	CASSPGTSGLFSYEQYF
-	TRBV20-1	TRBJ2-3	-	TGCAGTGCTAGAGACAGCCACTCTAGCACAGATACGCAGTATTTT	CSARDSHSSTDTQYF
-	TRBV20-1	TRBJ1-5	-	TGCAGTGCTAGAGATGGGGGGAATAGCAATCAGCCCCAGCATTTT	CSARDGGNSNQPQHF
few	TRBV10-3	TRBJ2-5	TRBD1	TGTGCCATCAGCCGGACAGGGGGCGCGGAGACCCAGTACTTC	CAISRTGGAETQYF
-	TRBV4-2	TRBJ1-4	-	TGTGCCAGCAGCCAAGGAAACGGTGTGAGGGAAAAACTGTTTTTT	CASSQGNGVREKLFF
-	TRBV27	TRBJ1-6	-	TGTGCCAGCAGTACCCGACAGAGGCCCTATAATTCACCCCTCCACTTT	CASSTRQRPYNSPLHF
-	TRBV5-1	TRBJ2-3	TRBD1	TGCGCCAGCAGCAGGTCGGGACAGGGAACAGATACGCAGTATTTT	CASSRSGQGTDTQYF
few	TRBV13	TRBJ2-1	TRBD2	TGTGCCAGCAGCGACGAACCGGCGGGAGTCCCGAATGAGCAGTTCTTC	CASSDEPAGVPNEQFF
many	TRBV9	TRBJ2-5	-	TGTGCCAGCAGCGCACTCCTTGGAGGGAGTAAAGAGACCCAGTACTTC	CASSALLGGSKETQYF
few	TRBV10-3	TRBJ2-3	-	TGTGCCGCGGCGTATGAGGATACGCAGTATTTT	CAAAYEDTQYF
-	TRBV21-1	TRBJ2-5	-	TGTGCCAGCAGCAAAGAACGAGAGACCCAGTACTTC	CASSKERETQYF
-	TRBV21-1	TRBJ2-3	-	TGTGCCAGCGGTAGACTAGCCCCAGATACGCAGTATTTT	CASGRLAPDTQYF
-	TRBV28	TRBJ2-1	-	TGTGCCAGCAGTACCACCCAGACTCCCTACAATGAGCAGTTCTTC	CASSTTQTPYNEQFF
many	TRBV20-1	TRBJ2-5	-	TGCAGTGCCTCCCCGGGGGGCAGTTACAGTGAGACCCAGTACTTC	CSASPGGSYSETQYF
once	TRBV28	TRBJ2-1	TRBD1	TGTGCCAGCAGTTTACCACAGGGGGTTCTTTACAATGAGCAGTTCTTC	CASSLPQGVLYNEQFF
many	TRBV7-8	TRBJ2-7	-	TGTGCCAGCAGCTTAGACCGTCGGCCCAAGACCCACGAGCAGTACTTC	CASSLDRRPKTHEQYF
few	TRBV20-1	TRBJ1-2	-	TGCAGTGCTAGAGCCTCGGGGACTCTTTTTGGCTACACCTTC	CSARASGTLFGYTF
few	TRBV21-1	TRBJ2-7	-	TGTGCCAGCAGCAACCGACTCCGGGTCCTAGCGGTCCCCGTTTCGCTCTACGAGCAGTACTTC	CASSNRLRVLAVPVSLYEQYF
few	TRBV5-5	TRBJ2-3	-	TGTGCCAGCAGTTTCGGGGCGACAACAGATACGCAGTATTTT	CASSFGATTDTQYF
few	TRBV5-1	TRBJ2-5	-	TGCGCCAGCAGCTTGGACGGTCGAAAAGAGACCCAGTACTTC	CASSLDGRKETQYF
few	TRBV24-1	TRBJ2-7	-	TGTGCCACCAGTGAGGGTTACGAGCAGTACTTC	CATSEGYEQYF
-	TRBV10-2	TRBJ2-5	TRBD2	TGCGCCAGCAGCGGTGGCGGGGGGGCTGGAGAGACCCAGTACTTC	CASSGGGGAGETQYF
-	TRBV11-3	TRBJ2-1	-	TGTGCCAGCAGCCCCCGTTCCCACAATGAGCAGTTCTTC	CASSPRSHNEQFF
-	TRBV3-1	TRBJ1-2	-	TGTGCCAGCAGCCAAGTAGCAGGGGTTGGTGGCTACACCTTC	CASSQVAGVGGYTF
few	TRBV5-1	TRBJ2-1	-	TGCGCCAGCAGCTTGGCCGGGGACCACTCGAATCCTCAGTTCTTC	CASSLAGDHSNPQFF
once	TRBV5-4	TRBJ2-3	TRBD2	TGTGCCAGCAGCCCCGGAAGCGGGAGATCAGATACGCAGTATTTT	CASSPGSGRSDTQYF
-	TRBV6-1	TRBJ2-5	TRBD2	TGTGCCAGCAGTGAAGGGGGGGGGACCGAAGAGACCCAGTACTTC	CASSEGGGTEETQYF
few	TRBV30	TRBJ2-3	-	TGTGCCTGGAGTCACGGGGGTGGCACAGATACGCAGTATTTT	CAWSHGGGTDTQYF
-	TRBV24-1	TRBJ2-5	-	TGTGCCACCAGTGAAAGATTGGGGGAGACCCAGTACTTC	CATSERLGETQYF